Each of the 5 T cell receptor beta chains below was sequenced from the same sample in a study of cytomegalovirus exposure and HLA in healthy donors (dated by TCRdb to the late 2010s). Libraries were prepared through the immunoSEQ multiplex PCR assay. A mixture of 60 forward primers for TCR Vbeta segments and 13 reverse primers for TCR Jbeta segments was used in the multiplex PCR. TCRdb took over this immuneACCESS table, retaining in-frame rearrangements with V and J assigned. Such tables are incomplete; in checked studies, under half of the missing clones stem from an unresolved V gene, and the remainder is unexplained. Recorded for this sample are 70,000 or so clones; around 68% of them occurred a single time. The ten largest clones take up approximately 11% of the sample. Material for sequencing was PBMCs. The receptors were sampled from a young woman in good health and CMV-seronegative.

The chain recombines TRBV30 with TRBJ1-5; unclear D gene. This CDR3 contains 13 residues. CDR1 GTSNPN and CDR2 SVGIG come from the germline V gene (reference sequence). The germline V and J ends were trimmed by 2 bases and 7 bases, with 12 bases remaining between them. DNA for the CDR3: TGTGCCTGGAGTTTAACAGTCCTCCAGCCCCAGCATTTT. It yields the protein CAWSLTVLQPQHF.

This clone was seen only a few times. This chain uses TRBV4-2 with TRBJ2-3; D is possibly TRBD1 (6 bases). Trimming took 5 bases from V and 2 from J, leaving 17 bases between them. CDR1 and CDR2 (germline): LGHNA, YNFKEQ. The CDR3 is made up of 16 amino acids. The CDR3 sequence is CASSGRAGANTDTQYF. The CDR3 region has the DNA TGTGCCAGCAGCGGTCGGGCAGGGGCAAACACAGATACGCAGTATTTT.

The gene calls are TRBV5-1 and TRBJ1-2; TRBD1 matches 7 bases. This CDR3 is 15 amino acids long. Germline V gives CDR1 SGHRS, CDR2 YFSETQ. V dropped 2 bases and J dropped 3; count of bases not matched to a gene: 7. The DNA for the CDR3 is TGCGCCAGCAGCTTTTACAGGGGCGGCGACTATGGCTACACCTTC. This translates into CASSFYRGGDYGYTF.

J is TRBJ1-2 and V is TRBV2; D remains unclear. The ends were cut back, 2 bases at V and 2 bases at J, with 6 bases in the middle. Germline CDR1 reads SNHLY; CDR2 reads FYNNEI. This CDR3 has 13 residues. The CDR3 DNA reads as TGTGCCAGCAGTGAACAGGCCAACTATGGCTACACCTTC. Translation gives CASSEQANYGYTF.

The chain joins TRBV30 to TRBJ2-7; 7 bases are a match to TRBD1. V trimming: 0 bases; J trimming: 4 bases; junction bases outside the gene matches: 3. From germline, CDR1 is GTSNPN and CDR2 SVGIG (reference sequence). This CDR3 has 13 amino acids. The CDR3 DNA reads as TGTGCCTGGAGTGTAGACAGGGATTACGAGCAGTACTTC. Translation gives CAWSVDRDYEQYF.